The 28 T cell receptor beta chains below were found in one sample sequenced in a study of cytomegalovirus exposure and HLA in healthy donors. Use of 60 Vbeta and 13 Jbeta primers characterized the PCR. The data were produced by immunoSEQ multiplex PCR, yet TCRdb's version contains in-frame clones alone and is incomplete. The sample lists more than 80,000 clones, approximately 76% occurring once. The sample taken for sequencing was PBMCs. These receptor sequences come from a woman aged 60 to 75 in good health and CMV-seropositive.

The rearrangement uses TRBV10-3 and TRBJ1-2, with 9 bases aligning to TRBD1. V lost 2 bases and J lost 5; bases outside the gene matches: 6. The CDR3 runs 15 residues. Germline CDR1 and CDR2: ENHRY and SYGVKD. The CDR3 protein is CAISELGTGIYGYTF. For the CDR3, the DNA is TGTGCCATCAGTGAGCTCGGGACAGGGATTTATGGCTACACCTTC.

The chain carries TRBV7-3 and TRBJ1-2, with 7 bases identical to TRBD1. The CDR3 has 13 residues. Trimming took 5 bases from V and 2 from J; bases not matched to a gene: 2. CDR1 is SGHTA, CDR2 FQGTGA, per germline. The DNA of the CDR3 is TGTGCCAGCAGCCCACAGGGGAACTATGGCTACACCTTC. This encodes CASSPQGNYGYTF.

In its sample, this clone was seen a few times. The V call is TRBV7-9, the J call TRBJ1-2; weak D call: TRBD1 (5 bases). The V end lost 1 base, the J end lost 0 bases, and 9 bases lay between the germline ends. Germline V gene data show CDR1 as SEHNR and CDR2 as FQNEAQ (reference sequence). CDR3 length: 15 amino acids. In DNA form, the CDR3 reads TGTGCCAGCAGCTTAGATGGGGCCACTAACTATGGCTACACCTTC. Protein product: CASSLDGATNYGYTF. Drawing the rest from reference TRBV7-9 and TRBJ1-2, the complete variable domain is DTGVSQNPRHKITKRGQNVTFRCDPISEHNRLYWYRQTLGQGPEFLTYFQNEAQLEKSRLLSDRFSAERPKGSFSTLEIQRTEQGDSAMYLCASSLDGATNYGYTFGSGTRLTVV.

The chain joins TRBV4-2 to TRBJ1-3, with 8 positions matching TRBD1. This CDR3 region has 14 residues. Germline lookup yields CDR1 LGHNA and CDR2 YNFKEQ. Trimming cost V 3 bases and J 9 bases; bases outside gene matches: 7. The CDR3 coding sequence is TGTGCCAGCAGCCAGGGGGACAGGCAAGGCACCATATATTTT. This translates into CASSQGDRQGTIYF.

The chain has TRBV6-5 and TRBJ1-2; TRBD1 agrees at 7 bases. The CDR3 loop spans 14 amino acids. Germline V gives CDR1 MNHEY, CDR2 SVGAGI. V lost 4 bases and J lost 9; bases outside the gene matches: 11. The CDR3 sequence: CASSSIGTAERYTF. The CDR3 region has the DNA TGTGCCAGCAGTTCCATCGGGACAGCGGAGCGCTACACCTTC.

This clone occurred a few times. V is TRBV13 and J is TRBJ1-4; D not resolved. This CDR3 has 15 amino acids. Trimming took 4 bases from V and 8 from J, leaving 17 bases between them. In germline, CDR1 is PRHDT, CDR2 FYEKMQ (reference sequence). CDR3 bases: TGTGCCAGCAGCTCACAGCTAGCCATGGGAGAAAAACTGTTTTTT. It specifies CASSSQLAMGEKLFF.

This chain connects TRBV5-4 to TRBJ2-1; D ambiguous. Germline lookup yields CDR1 SGHNT and CDR2 YYREEE (reference sequence). V dropped 4 bases and J dropped 7 bases, with 9 bases sitting between them. This CDR3 is 12 amino acids long. CDR3 bases: TGTGCCAGCAGCCCCGTAACTAATGAGCAGTTCTTC. Protein: CASSPVTNEQFF.

This sequence joins TRBV7-9 and TRBJ2-1; the D gene is possibly TRBD2 (5 bases). Germline values: CDR1 SEHNR, CDR2 FQNEAQ (reference sequence). The V gene lost 7 bases and the J gene lost 3 bases, with 13 bases spanning the gap. The CDR3 consists of 14 residues. DNA for the CDR3: TGTGCCAGCAACTCATGGGAGTTCTACAATGAGCAGTTCTTC. The encoded protein is CASNSWEFYNEQFF.

The chain links TRBV5-1 to TRBJ2-1; 12 nucleotides align to TRBD2. The CDR3 totals 15 residues. Per the germline V gene, CDR1 is SGHRS and CDR2 is YFSETQ. J gave up 3 bases and V 3 bases, and 1 base lay outside the gene matches. The CDR3 loop reads CASSSLAGGYNEQFF. In nucleotides, the CDR3 is TGCGCCAGCAGCTCACTAGCGGGAGGCTACAATGAGCAGTTCTTC.

The V and J genes are TRBV14 and TRBJ2-7; TRBD2 agrees at 9 bases. With V trimmed by 4 bases and J by 0 bases, 1 base remained unmatched. CDR1 is SGHDN, CDR2 FVKESK, per germline. The CDR3 runs to 14 residues. The CDR3 spells CASSPSGNSYEQYF. The CDR3 nucleotides read TGTGCCAGCAGCCCTAGCGGGAACTCCTACGAGCAGTACTTC.

DNA of the CDR3: TGTGCCAGCAGCTACCGGGACAGGGGATCCTACGAGCAGTACTTC. It specifies CASSYRDRGSYEQYF. The rearrangement links TRBV7-2 to TRBJ2-7; 10 nucleotides agree with TRBD1. This CDR3 contains 15 residues. The trim removed 4 bases at V and 1 base at J, leaving 4 bases unmatched. The V gene's germline CDR1 is SGHTA and CDR2 FQGNSA.

This CDR3 reads CASSLGGPPSYEQYF. The DNA for the CDR3 is TGCGCCAGCAGCCTCGGGGGGCCCCCCTCCTACGAGCAGTACTTC. The chain recombines TRBV5-1 with TRBJ2-7; D is possibly TRBD2 (7 bases). CDR3 size: 15 residues. Per germline, CDR1 SGHRS and CDR2 YFSETQ. V was clipped by 4 bases and J by 0 bases, with 14 bases between them.

V and J are TRBV2 and TRBJ2-1, with 16 nucleotides matching TRBD2. The ends lost 5 bases at V and 7 bases at J; junction bases unmatched: 8. The V gene's germline CDR1 is SNHLY and CDR2 FYNNEI. This CDR3 comprises 17 residues. In nucleotides, the CDR3 is TGTGCCAGCAGTAAGCCGGGACTAGCGGGAGGGGGAAATGAGCAGTTCTTC. Protein product: CASSKPGLAGGGNEQFF.

This chain joins TRBV19 and TRBJ1-4; weak D call: TRBD1 (5 bases). V was pared by 3 bases and J by 4 bases, with 18 bases between. Germline V gives CDR1 LNHDA, CDR2 SQIVND (reference sequence). CDR3 size: 17 residues. The CDR3 region has the DNA TGTGCCAGTAGTATCTTACTGTGGGGCCTCGGTAATGAAAAACTGTTTTTT. It encodes CASSILLWGLGNEKLFF.

The chain has TRBV10-1 and TRBJ2-2, with TRBD1 matching over 7 bases. Germline CDR1 and CDR2: WNHNN and SYGVQD (reference sequence). The CDR3 covers 15 residues. V was pared by 3 bases and J by 0 bases, with 1 base of the junction left unmatched. The CDR3 loop reads CASSEGTANTGELFF. The CDR3 nucleotides are TGCGCCAGCAGTGAAGGGACAGCGAACACCGGGGAGCTGTTTTTT.

This sequence joins TRBV13 and TRBJ2-3; weak D call: TRBD1 (6 bases). The germline gives CDR1 PRHDT, CDR2 FYEKMQ (reference sequence). V lost 5 bases and J lost 4, with 13 bases in between. The CDR3 is 14 amino acids. The CDR3 DNA sequence: TGTGCCAGCAGCCCCCAACAGGGATCAGATACGCAGTATTTT. It encodes CASSPQQGSDTQYF.

The chain has TRBV29-1 and TRBJ2-1, with 10 bases matching TRBD2. Looked up from germline, CDR1 is SQVTM and CDR2 is ANQGSEA. J gave up 5 bases and V 5 bases, and 6 bases lay outside the gene matches. This CDR3 has 14 residues. The CDR3 here is CSVYGTSENNEQFF. The CDR3 DNA reads as TGCAGCGTTTACGGGACTAGCGAAAACAATGAGCAGTTCTTC.

The chain couples TRBV6-5 to TRBJ2-5; D remains unclear. Trimming cost V 0 bases and J 3 bases, with 8 bases left between them. The CDR3 spans 14 residues. Germline values: CDR1 MNHEY, CDR2 SVGAGI. The CDR3 DNA reads as TGTGCCAGCAGTTACTCCCACAGAAAAGAGACCCAGTACTTC. Amino acids: CASSYSHRKETQYF.

This clone has just one count. This rearrangement joins TRBV27 to TRBJ1-2; no reliable D call. Trimming took off 5 bases at V and 5 bases at J, with 18 bases between the two ends. Germline values: CDR1 MNHEY, CDR2 SMNVEV (reference sequence). CDR3 size: 15 residues. The CDR3 DNA follows: TGTGCCAGCAGTACGGTCAAGGACGGACTATATGGCTACACCTTC. Translating gives CASSTVKDGLYGYTF.

The rearrangement links TRBV5-1 to TRBJ2-1, with 8 bases aligning to TRBD1. The J segment lost 6 bases and the V segment lost 5 bases, leaving 7 bases of the junction unmatched. Germline-derived CDR1 and CDR2 are SGHRS and YFSETQ. The length of the CDR3 is 14 residues. CDR3 sequence (DNA): TGCGCCAGCAGACCCCAGGGGGCATCCAATGAGCAGTTCTTC. It is translated as CASRPQGASNEQFF.

The chain recombines TRBV6-1 with TRBJ2-1; TRBD2 aligns across 8 bases. This CDR3 contains 14 residues. Germline V gene lookup returns CDR1 MNHNS and CDR2 SASEGT. The V gene end was trimmed by 3 bases and the J gene end by 7 bases; junction bases not matched to a gene: 5. The CDR3 region is CASSESGSMNEQFF. DNA of the CDR3: TGTGCCAGCAGTGAGAGCGGGAGTATGAATGAGCAGTTCTTC.

This chain uses TRBV9 with TRBJ1-2; 11 bases map to TRBD1. The length of the CDR3 is 14 residues. V lost 6 bases to trimming and J lost 3 bases; unmatched junction nucleotides: 4. Looked up from germline, CDR1 is SGDLS and CDR2 is YYNGEE. CDR3: CASNRDRGDYGYTF. The DNA of the CDR3 is TGTGCCAGCAACCGGGACAGGGGGGACTATGGCTACACCTTC.

Only a few counts were recorded for this clone. V is TRBV27 and J is TRBJ2-3, with TRBD1 matching over 12 bases. The V gene's germline CDR1 is MNHEY and CDR2 SMNVEV (reference sequence). This CDR3 region has 16 residues. V lost 3 bases to trimming and J lost 3 bases; unmatched junction nucleotides: 4. CDR3 nucleotides: TGTGCCAGCAGTTTTTTGGGACAGGGGGCTACAGATACGCAGTATTTT. The encoded protein is CASSFLGQGATDTQYF.

With respect to this clone: Other DNA sequences in the sample encode the same CDR3. V gene TRBV9 combines with J gene TRBJ1-4; maybe TRBD1 (5 bases). This CDR3 has 14 residues. Germline values: CDR1 SGDLS, CDR2 YYNGEE. Trimming stripped 0 bases from V and 4 bases from J, with 7 bases between. This chain's CDR3 is CASSVDRNNEKLFF. The CDR3 nucleotides read TGTGCCAGCAGCGTAGACAGGAATAATGAAAAACTGTTTTTT.

This clone was seen more than once but under ten times. V gene TRBV19 combines with J gene TRBJ2-1; tentative D call: TRBD1 (6 bases). Trimming took off 10 bases at V and 2 bases at J, with 12 bases between the two ends. The CDR3 is 13 residues long. CDR1 and CDR2 from the germline V gene are LNHDA and SQIVND (reference sequence). Written as DNA, the CDR3 is TGTGCCACCTCCGGACAGACCTACAATGAGCAGTTCTTC. Translation: CATSGQTYNEQFF.

The gene calls are TRBV6-6 and TRBJ1-1, with D possibly TRBD1 on 5 matching bases. The CDR3 sequence is 14 residues long. Germline assignment: CDR1 MNHNY and CDR2 SVGAGI (reference sequence). Trimming stripped 4 bases from V and 4 bases from J, with 13 bases between. The CDR3 sequence is CASSSTREGTEAFF. Here the CDR3 DNA reads TGTGCCAGCAGTTCCACCAGGGAAGGCACTGAAGCTTTCTTT.

V is TRBV19 and J is TRBJ2-7; 9 nucleotides match TRBD1. V shed 8 bases and J 0 bases; nucleotides not matched to a gene: 8. CDR1 is LNHDA and CDR2 is SQIVND in the germline V gene (reference sequence). This CDR3 has 15 residues. The CDR3 spells CASQPGQGSSYEQYF. The CDR3 DNA sequence: TGTGCCAGTCAACCGGGACAGGGTTCCTCCTACGAGCAGTACTTC. The variable domain in full, with the rest retrieved from reference TRBV19 and TRBJ2-7, is DGGITQSPKYLFRKEGQNVTLSCEQNLNHDAMYWYRQDPGQGLRLIYYSQIVNDFQKGDIAEGYSVSREKKESFPLTVTSAQKNPTAFYLCASQPGQGSSYEQYFGPGTRLTVT.

The rearrangement uses TRBV13 and TRBJ2-2; 8 nucleotides match TRBD1. Germline CDR1 and CDR2: PRHDT and FYEKMQ (reference sequence). The CDR3 is made up of 15 amino acids. Trimming took 5 bases from V and 9 from J; bases not matched to a gene: 11. The CDR3 spells CASSPTGQGEWELFF. The CDR3 coding sequence is TGTGCCAGCAGCCCCACAGGACAGGGAGAGTGGGAGCTGTTTTTT.